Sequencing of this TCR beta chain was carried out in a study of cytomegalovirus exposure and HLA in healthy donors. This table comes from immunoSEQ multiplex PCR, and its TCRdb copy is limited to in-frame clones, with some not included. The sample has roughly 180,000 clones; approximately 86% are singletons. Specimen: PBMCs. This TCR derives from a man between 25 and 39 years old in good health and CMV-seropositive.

For the CDR3, the DNA is TGTGCCATCAGTGAGGCAGGGAAAGGGGCCTACGAGCAGTACTTC. It translates to CAISEAGKGAYEQYF. The V and J genes are TRBV10-3 and TRBJ2-7; D is perhaps TRBD1 (5 bases). This CDR3 has 15 amino acids. The V gene lost 2 bases and the J gene lost 2 bases, with 13 bases spanning the gap. Germline lookup yields CDR1 ENHRY and CDR2 SYGVKD.